The rows below give T cell receptor beta chains drawn from one sample of a study of blood T cell repertoires in COVID-19. Here immunoSEQ multiplex PCR was the method, and the copy in TCRdb shows in-frame clones only, minus some. The data show 100,000 or so clones, with less than 85% seen just once and around 1.9% held by the top ten. Sequencing was done on a sample of peripheral blood. Source of these receptors: a woman aged 65 to 85 with active or convalescent COVID-19. CDR3s include the opening cysteine and the closing phenylalanine or tryptophan. Fields, in order: V gene, J gene, CDR3 protein.

>TRBV7-9|TRBJ2-5
CASSPGAKGQETQYF
>TRBV28|TRBJ2-7
CASSQGGTGYEQYF
>TRBV7-2|TRBJ1-4
CASSRGRGLFF
>TRBV7-8|TRBJ2-2
CASIRQGVAGELFF
>TRBV4-3|TRBJ1-2
CASSQDQGVDYGYTF
>TRBV5-5|TRBJ2-7
CASSLDVAGAYEQYF
>TRBV9|TRBJ2-1
CASSGGLAFNEQFF
>TRBV6-5|TRBJ1-2
CASLKNGGYTF
>TRBV2|TRBJ1-1
CASRKGARNTEAFF
>TRBV7-8|TRBJ2-1
CASSLIGLAEYNEQFF
>TRBV2|TRBJ2-2
CASSRTGVGGELFF
>TRBV18|TRBJ2-4
CASSTGGGLAKNIQYF
>TRBV7-9|TRBJ1-1
CASSKGTAFTEAFF
>TRBV30|TRBJ1-4
CAWITGTTTNEKLFF